This paragraph covers one TCR beta chain sequence. This clone was seen more than once but under ten times. Its antigen is currently not known. Qualities for individual bases were not recorded, and no much larger clone is one base off. In Seattle, one collaborating source enrolled patients while the infection was active and tracked those patients longitudinally over the course of disease. The collaborating institutions used their own protocols to collect whole blood in K2EDTA tubes. Collaborator samples were shipped for TCRbeta analysis as frozen whole blood, isolated PBMCs, or DNA extracted from either sample type. These data come from a study of blood T cell repertoires in COVID-19 (dated by TCRdb to about 2020). Background on the whole study: The collaborator samples originated in the United States, Italy and Spain and spanned the acute and convalescent phases of COVID-19. Where available, HLA class I and class II types were taken from metadata supplied by the sample provider and were not determined by assay-based typing. Deeply sampled blood TCRbeta repertoires from subjects exposed to, actively infected with, or recovered from COVID-19 were included in the dataset. Nearly every sample came with metadata listing a de-identified subject ID, COVID-19 status, age in years and sex. The repertoires were made available in a free public database intended to serve as a resource for research on the immune response to SARS-CoV-2. The prospective study material was composed of cDNA or gDNA derived from T cells, B-cell-depleted T cells, or PBMCs. Samples came from the ongoing ImmuneRACE study (first 160 participants) plus 1,254 subjects from 6 global collaborators.

CDR1 and CDR2, per the germline V gene, are LGHNA and YSLEER. The CDR3, cysteine through phenylalanine, is 18 amino acids long. Only the CDR3 DNA stays, 54 bases, in frame from base 1. V gives up 5 bases and J gives up 1 base, and the segment between their germline ends measures 23 bases. TCRbeta CDR3 regions were amplified from genomic DNA by means of the immunoSEQ Assay, a bias-controlled multiplex PCR. Regarding the original processing steps: Nucleated cell counts per sample were estimated from amplification of reference gene primers within the assay. Sequence reads were collapsed and filtered to measure the absolute abundance of every unique TCRbeta CDR3 rearrangement. Productive Simpson clonality was computed per sample as the square root of Simpson's diversity index over productive rearrangements. The table was pulled from immuneACCESS by TCRdb, which kept in-frame rearrangements only. Such tables lose some clones; where checked, under half of the loss comes from unresolved V genes, and the rest has no known cause. D and trimming come from the DNA, and the V and J calls and clone size come from that table. Present in this sample are a few hundred thousand clones, around 83% of which were seen just once. Roughly 5.1% of the sample is taken by the ten largest.

Findings and caveats that apply to the study as a whole: The amount of clinical and demographic metadata varied by source and participant and was provided uncurated.

The source material was peripheral blood. This receptor chain uses TRBV4-3 and TRBJ2-5; D gene: possibly TRBD2, on 6 matching bases. The clonotype was recovered from a woman in her 70s with COVID-19, enrolled during active disease. The CDR3 region reads CASSKKASSSVFQETQYF. The sequenced DNA is TGCGCCAGCAGCAAGAAAGCTTCGTCTAGCGTATTCCAAGAGACCCAGTACTTC.